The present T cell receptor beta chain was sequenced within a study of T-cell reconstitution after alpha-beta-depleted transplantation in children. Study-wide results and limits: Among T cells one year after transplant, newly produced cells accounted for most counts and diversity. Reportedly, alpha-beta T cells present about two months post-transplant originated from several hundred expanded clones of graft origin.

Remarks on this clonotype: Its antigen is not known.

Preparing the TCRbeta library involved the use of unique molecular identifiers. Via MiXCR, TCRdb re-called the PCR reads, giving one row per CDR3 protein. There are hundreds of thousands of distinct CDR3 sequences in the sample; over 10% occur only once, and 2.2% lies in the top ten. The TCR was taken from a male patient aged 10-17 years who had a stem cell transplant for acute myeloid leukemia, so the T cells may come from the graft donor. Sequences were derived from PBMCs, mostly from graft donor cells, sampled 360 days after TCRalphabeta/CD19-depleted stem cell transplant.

The CDR3 loop is CAISLTSMGTDTQYF. The CDR3 DNA follows: TGTGCCATCAGCTTGACTAGTATGGGCACAGATACGCAGTATTTT. The chain uses TRBV10-3 and TRBJ2-3; TRBD2 might be the D (6 bases). Trimming took 6 bases from V and 1 from J, leaving 14 bases between them. The V gene's germline CDR1 is ENHRY and CDR2 SYGVKD. This CDR3 contains 15 residues.